This T cell receptor beta chain was profiled in a study of tumor-infiltrating lymphocytes in primary liver carcinoma. Study information: The study reported T1-T3 N0M0 tumors spanning 4.2 to 10 cm. Sequencing of the samples generated roughly 3.65 to 7.13 million productive TCRbeta reads, with similar yields across tissue types. Broader study findings: Among the pair types, tumor region pairs showed more overlap than tumor-adjacent and tumor-blood pairs.

Trimming shortened V by 5 bases and J by 1 base, and 11 bases separated the two germline ends. CDR3 length equals 14 residues. Germline V CDR1 and CDR2: SGHAT, FQNNGV. The template, roughly 0.45 ug total RNA, yielded TCR beta cDNA made with a constant-region primer. ARM-PCR, slightly modified, supplied the TCR beta libraries through three nested multiplex PCR rounds. The two initial PCR rounds, around 11 cycles each, used TRBV1-TRBV30 forward and C-beta reverse primers. TCRdb re-analysed the multiplex PCR reads in MiXCR, keeping a single row per CDR3 protein. Altogether roughly 330,000 distinct CDR3 sequences are present, less than 70% being singletons, with the ten largest covering about 6.5%. About this clonotype: Its antigen is unknown.

For blood RNA, unsorted whole blood served as the source, and germline DNA was extracted too. V and J are TRBV11-2 and TRBJ1-1; no firm D call. This TCR came from a man aged 35 to 55 with primary liver carcinoma and hepatitis B virus infection. Material: peripheral blood. CDR3 sequence: CASSVSVANTEAFF. DNA for the CDR3: TGTGCCAGCAGCGTCTCGGTTGCGAACACTGAAGCTTTCTTT.